Presented here are 4 T cell receptor beta chains from one specimen sequenced in a study of blood T cell repertoires in COVID-19. Generated by immunoSEQ multiplex PCR, the TCRdb table keeps only in-frame clones and is missing some. The sample holds some 330,000 clones, more than 90% seen once. Sequencing was carried out using PBMCs or T cells enriched from blood (not recorded which). Receptors were obtained from a woman aged 25 to 39 who had recovered from COVID-19.

The CDR3 nucleotides are TGCGCCAGCAGCTTGACAGGAACTGCAACTAATGAAAAACTGTTTTTT. The encoded protein is CASSLTGTATNEKLFF. This chain connects TRBV5-1 to TRBJ1-4; tentatively, D is TRBD1 (5 bases). Germline V gives CDR1 SGHRS, CDR2 YFSETQ. The CDR3 contains 16 residues. V lost 1 base, J lost 0 bases, and 10 bases lay in between.

This clone was recorded once. The rearrangement uses TRBV6-1 and TRBJ1-5; D gene uncertain. The V gene's germline CDR1 is MNHNS and CDR2 SASEGT. Deletions cut 2 bases from V and 0 bases from J, with 8 bases between. The CDR3 length is 15 residues. CDR3 bases: TGTGCCAGCAGTGAAAGAGGGTATAGCAATCAGCCCCAGCATTTT. Amino acid sequence: CASSERGYSNQPQHF.

The chain is built from TRBV9 and TRBJ1-2; D is undetermined. The CDR3 has 14 residues. V gave up 0 bases and J gave up 4 bases, with 10 bases separating them. Per the germline V gene, CDR1 is SGDLS and CDR2 is YYNGEE. In DNA form, the CDR3 reads TGTGCCAGCAGCGTAGATTTGGGCAGCTATGGCTACACCTTC. As protein: CASSVDLGSYGYTF.

The chain carries TRBV5-1 and TRBJ2-3; 8 bases are a match to TRBD1. This CDR3 has 14 residues. CDR1 is SGHRS, CDR2 YFSETQ, per germline. The junction had 10 bases not matched to a gene; V was cut back by 8 bases and J by 5 bases. The CDR3 sequence: CASSGQGARDTQYF. In nucleotides, the CDR3 is TGCGCCAGTTCTGGACAGGGTGCCCGAGATACGCAGTATTTT.